This T cell receptor beta chain was captured by sequencing in a study of blood T cell repertoires in COVID-19. The overall study: Samples of COVID-19 (acute and convalescent) were obtained from the United States, Italy and Spain. PBMCs, B-cell-depleted T cells, or T cells were the source of the cDNA or gDNA that made up the material.

This CDR3 region has 14 residues. CDR1 LGHDT and CDR2 YNNKEL come from the germline V gene (reference sequence). The V end was cut by 1 base, the J end by 4 bases, with 11 bases between. Original processing methods: Amplification of reference gene primers provided the estimated nucleated cell counts. Using immunoSEQ multiplex PCR, the repertoire was profiled, and TCRdb retains in-frame clones only, with some absent. That table furnishes V, J and clone size, whereas the DNA furnished D and trimming. This table holds some 300,000 clones, about 91% found once. The sample was peripheral blood. The V call is TRBV3-1 (or the pseudogene TRBV3-2), the J call TRBJ2-7, with no clear D. The source is a woman younger than 45 who had recovered from COVID-19. CDR3 residues: CASSQGMRKYEQYF. The CDR3 region has the DNA TGTGCCAGCAGCCAAGGGATGAGGAAATACGAGCAGTACTTC.